A selection of T cell receptor beta chains follows, all from one sample in a study of response to subunit inactivated influenza vaccine. TCRdb recomputed calls from the RT-PCR reads with MiXCR, one row per CDR3 protein. In the table there are almost 600,000 distinct CDR3 sequences, about 14% of which are singletons. The material was PBMCs from blood, obtained 12 days after vaccination. These receptors all stem from a man aged 45-60 years who received an inactivated influenza vaccine. The CDR3 runs from the conserved cysteine through the conserved F or W. D genes are given only for firm matches. Some rows have no size entry. The others give once, few or many, or a class for an expanded clone.

-	TRBV12-2	TRBJ1-1	-	TGTGCAAGTCCCTATAACACTGAAGCTTTCTTT	CASPYNTEAFF
-	TRBV5-1	TRBJ2-1	-	TGCGCCAGCAGCCCGCAGGGGCTCTATGAGCAGTTCTTC	CASSPQGLYEQFF
few	TRBV7-9	TRBJ1-1	-	TGTGCCAGCTCTCCTCTCGGACGGTGGAACACTGAAGCTTTCTTT	CASSPLGRWNTEAFF
-	TRBV29-1	TRBJ2-4	-	TGCAGCGTTGGGACGGCAGGGCTAGCCAAAAACATTCAGTACTTC	CSVGTAGLAKNIQYF
-	TRBV28	TRBJ2-3	TRBD2	TGTGCCAGCAGCCTGAGCGGGGTAAGCACAGATACGCAGTATTTT	CASSLSGVSTDTQYF
-	TRBV5-1	TRBJ2-3	-	TGCGCCAGCAGCTTTAGGCAGACAGATACGCAGTATTTT	CASSFRQTDTQYF
once	TRBV2	TRBJ1-1	-	TGTGCCAGCAGTAAGAGTTGGGTGGCTCGGAACACTGAAGCTTTCTTT	CASSKSWVARNTEAFF
few	TRBV12-3/TRBV12-4	TRBJ1-6	-	TGTGCCAGCAGGAACAGATCACCCCTCCACTTT	CASRNRSPLHF
few	TRBV7-7	TRBJ1-2	TRBD1	TGTGCTAGCAGCACCGGACAGGGGGCTGTCTGCTATGGCTACACCTTC	CASSTGQGAVCYGYTF
-	TRBV6-5	TRBJ1-2	-	TGTGCCAGCAGTTCGACGGACAGAGCTAACTATGGCTACACCTTC	CASSSTDRANYGYTF
once	TRBV7-2	TRBJ2-5	-	TGTGCCAGCAGCTTTGTCGGGGGTTCTGCGGAGACCCAGTACTTC	CASSFVGGSAETQYF
-	TRBV18	TRBJ2-1	-	TGTGCCAGCTCATCTCTGCCGGCAGGTCGGAATGAGCAGTTCTTC	CASSSLPAGRNEQFF
-	TRBV6-5	TRBJ2-7	-	TGTGCCAGCAGTTACTCGCAGGGCATAACCTACGAGCAGTACTTC	CASSYSQGITYEQYF
-	TRBV5-1	TRBJ2-7	-	TGCGCCAGCAGCCATGAGACACTATCCTACGAGCAGTACTTC	CASSHETLSYEQYF
few	TRBV30	TRBJ2-1	TRBD1	TGTGCCTGGAGCGGGACAGACTACAATGAGCAGTTCTTC	CAWSGTDYNEQFF
few	TRBV28	TRBJ1-3	-	TGTGCCAGCAGACTACCCGGAAACACCATATATTTT	CASRLPGNTIYF
many	TRBV4-3	TRBJ2-7	TRBD1	TGCGCCAGCAGTAACAGGGGGTACGAGCAGTACTTC	CASSNRGYEQYF
few	TRBV27	TRBJ1-4	-	TGTGCCAGCAGTTTAGCAGGGCTTGGGACTAATGAAAAACTGTTTTTT	CASSLAGLGTNEKLFF
-	TRBV19	TRBJ2-7	TRBD2	TGTGCCAGTAGTATTACGGGGGGAAGCTCCTACGAGCAGTACTTC	CASSITGGSSYEQYF
few	TRBV7-2	TRBJ1-2	-	TGTGCCAGCAGCTTAGAGGGGTCGGCCCTGGGCTATGGCTACACCTTC	CASSLEGSALGYGYTF